This entry concerns a single T cell receptor beta chain. Its antigen is not identified. Sequenced by immunoSEQ multiplex PCR; TCRdb stores in-frame clones only, minus some. There are over 45,000 clones in the sample; 80% to 90% occur only once, and roughly 1.7% lies in the top ten. The data originate from a study of graft-versus-host responses after intestinal transplantation. Whole-study context: Recipients had multivisceral, liver-intestinal, or isolated intestinal transplants. General study points: Investigators detected GvH clones in recipient marrow, with some emerging earlier in ileum or blood. The study found high graft-versus-host to host-versus-graft clonal ratios in allografts of patients with graft-donor T cell macrochimerism.

Per germline, CDR1 SEHNR and CDR2 FQNEAQ (reference sequence). V shed 1 base and J 3 bases; nucleotides not matched to a gene: 4. This CDR3 region has 17 residues. The clonotype comes from a human patient who received an intestinal transplant, so some T cells may come from the graft donor. The sequenced sample was PBMCs, obtained 26 days after transplant. V and J are TRBV7-9 and TRBJ2-2; TRBD1 aligns across 11 bases. The CDR3 region has the DNA TGTGCCAGCAGCTTAGGGCCGGGACAGGGGGACACCGGGGAGCTGTTTTTT. Translating gives CASSLGPGQGDTGELFF.